This TCR beta chain emerged from a study of T-cell memory formation after mild COVID-19. Study information: Largely donor-specific sequence clusters came from two donors. Study results and caveats: Mainly CM and EM harbored the contracting CD4+ clones; mainly EMRA harbored the CD8+ ones.

Turning to this clonotype: Its antigen is as yet unknown.

The 5'RACE method, run with constant-segment primers, produced TCR alpha and TCR beta cDNA libraries (carrying sample barcodes and UMIs). TCRdb independently ran MiXCR on the 5' RACE reads; one entry per CDR3 protein. The table has a few hundred thousand distinct CDR3 sequences, roughly an eighth seen once. The CDR3 length is 17 residues. Germline lookup yields CDR1 DFQATT and CDR2 SNEGSKA (reference sequence). With V trimmed by 0 bases and J by 5 bases, 8 bases remained unmatched. The material sequenced was PBMCs or a T cell subset sorted from them (not recorded which). The source of this sequence is a man in his late teens or twenties who had mild COVID-19 (a few samples of this study predate the infection). Cell type and time point are not known. The chain recombines TRBV20-1 with TRBJ2-2, with TRBD1 matching 11 bases. The chain's CDR3 is CSARDGMGQGETGELFF. The CDR3 DNA reads as TGCAGTGCTAGAGATGGCATGGGACAGGGGGAAACCGGGGAGCTGTTTTTT.